This paragraph reports one TCR beta chain. Its antigen is not known. These data come from a study of identifying expanded T cells in peripheral blood. General study points: Technical replicates showed around 1.3 changed clones; about two weeks approximately 15; four weeks 19. Clone count variance between roughly 2-week samples rose with total template count.

No infections or other immune events were documented during collection. Generated by immunoSEQ multiplex PCR, the TCRdb table keeps only in-frame clones and is missing some. The table includes 120,000 or so clones, about four fifths detected once. The TCR comes from a person aged 18 to 70 in good health. The sample taken for sequencing was blood.

CDR3 sequence: CASSFGSATNEKLFF. CDR3 bases: TGTGCCAGCAGCTTTGGGAGTGCAACTAATGAAAAACTGTTTTTT. The gene calls are TRBV7-9 and TRBJ1-4; the D is unclear. CDR1 and CDR2 from the germline V gene are SEHNR and FQNEAQ (reference sequence). The V end was cut by 3 bases, the J end by 0 bases, with 8 bases between. The CDR3 covers 15 residues.